Listed below are T cell receptor beta chains from one sample, sequenced in a study of T cells in Graves' hyperthyroidism and ophthalmopathy. TCRdb passed the multiplex PCR reads through MiXCR, listing each CDR3 protein once. The sample holds hundreds of thousands of distinct CDR3 sequences, 45% seen once. What was sequenced was peripheral blood or thyroid tissue (not recorded which). The receptors originated from an adult man with Graves' disease, either hyperthyroidism or ophthalmopathy (not recorded which). The CDR3 runs from the conserved cysteine through the conserved F or W. Fields, in order: J gene, D gene, clone size, V gene, CDR3 protein, CDR3 DNA. The D gene is left open where the match is weak. Rows may omit the clone size; those that give it use once, few, many or a size class.

TRBJ2-7,TRBD1,many,TRBV6-5,CASSYGTGTYEQYF,TGTGCCAGCAGTTATGGGACAGGAACCTACGAGCAGTACTTC
TRBJ1-2,.,.,TRBV20-1,CSARDSQANYGYTF,TGCAGTGCTAGAGACAGCCAAGCTAACTATGGCTACACCTTC
TRBJ1-5,.,.,TRBV19,CASSVTGDNSNQPQHF,TGTGCCAGTAGTGTCACGGGGGACAATAGCAATCAGCCCCAGCATTTT
TRBJ2-7,.,.,TRBV4-1,CASSQAGNVYEQYF,TGCGCCAGCAGCCAAGCGGGGAACGTATACGAGCAGTACTTC
TRBJ2-7,.,.,TRBV20-1,CSARDLDSSYEQYF,TGCAGTGCTAGAGATCTTGACAGCTCCTACGAGCAGTACTTC
TRBJ1-2,TRBD1,.,TRBV24-1,CAATGTGYGYTF,TGTGCCGCGACCGGGACAGGGTATGGCTACACCTTC
TRBJ2-5,TRBD1,.,TRBV12-3/TRBV12-4,CASKAGTVETQYF,TGTGCCAGCAAAGCCGGGACAGTAGAGACCCAGTACTTC
TRBJ2-7,.,.,TRBV12-5,CASGTGYSYEQYF,TGTGCTAGTGGAACAGGGTACTCCTACGAGCAGTACTTC
TRBJ1-2,.,many,TRBV29-1,CSVAASWDYGYTF,TGCAGCGTTGCGGCCTCCTGGGACTATGGCTACACCTTC
TRBJ1-6,TRBD1,many,TRBV7-2,CASSLDRGGGSPLHF,TGTGCCAGCAGCCTCGACAGGGGGGGGGGATCACCCCTCCACTTT
TRBJ1-2,.,few,TRBV5-1,CASSLEGFDYGYTF,TGCGCCAGCAGCCTTGAGGGATTCGACTATGGCTACACCTTC
TRBJ1-1,.,many,TRBV7-2,CASSLDFGTEAFF,TGTGCCAGCAGCTTAGACTTTGGGACTGAAGCTTTCTTT
TRBJ2-3,.,.,TRBV10-3,CAISDRAEGTDTQYF,TGTGCCATCAGTGACAGGGCCGAGGGCACAGATACGCAGTATTTT
TRBJ1-2,.,many,TRBV29-1,CSVEAWPYGYTF,TGCAGCGTTGAAGCGTGGCCCTATGGCTACACCTTC
TRBJ2-7,TRBD2,.,TRBV5-5,CASSQEWGGSSYEQYF,TGTGCCAGCAGCCAAGAATGGGGGGGTTCATCCTACGAGCAGTACTTC
TRBJ1-1,.,.,TRBV20-1,CSASSASALNTEAFF,TGCAGTGCTAGTTCGGCATCGGCGCTTAACACTGAAGCTTTCTTT
TRBJ1-1,.,.,TRBV29-1,CSSSAVGWVTEAFF,TGCAGCTCAAGTGCGGTGGGATGGGTCACTGAAGCTTTCTTT
TRBJ2-7,.,few,TRBV7-8,CASSFETGGYEQYF,TGTGCCAGCAGCTTTGAGACAGGAGGCTACGAGCAGTACTTC
TRBJ1-4,.,many,TRBV29-1,CSGWSNEKLFF,TGCAGCGGTTGGAGTAATGAAAAACTGTTTTTT
TRBJ1-5,.,.,TRBV6-5,CAISYSMGGNQPQHF,TGTGCCATCAGTTACTCGATGGGGGGCAATCAGCCCCAGCATTTT
TRBJ2-5,TRBD2,many,TRBV29-1,CSVSAGVETQYF,TGCAGCGTCTCAGCGGGAGTGGAGACCCAGTACTTC
TRBJ2-5,.,.,TRBV11-2,CASSLGPAAETQYF,TGTGCCAGCAGCTTAGGCCCCGCCGCGGAGACCCAGTACTTC
TRBJ2-7,TRBD2,few,TRBV7-2,CASSIPSGGTYEQYF,TGTGCCAGTAGTATCCCTAGCGGGGGAACCTACGAGCAGTACTTC
TRBJ1-6,.,few,TRBV10-2,CASSVGGESPLHF,TGCGCCAGCAGTGTTGGGGGGGAGTCACCCCTCCACTTT
TRBJ1-2,TRBD1,many,TRBV12-3/TRBV12-4,CASSIGQEGYGYTF,TGTGCCAGCAGTATCGGACAGGAGGGCTATGGCTACACCTTC
TRBJ1-1,.,.,TRBV4-1,CASSQKQVNTEAFF,TGCGCCAGCAGCCAGAAACAGGTGAACACTGAAGCTTTCTTT
TRBJ2-7,.,many,TRBV7-8,CASSDRGMGYEQYF,TGTGCCAGCAGCGACCGGGGCATGGGATACGAGCAGTACTTC
TRBJ2-5,TRBD2,few,TRBV6-1,CASRETSGAGETQYF,TGTGCCAGCAGGGAAACTAGCGGAGCGGGAGAGACCCAGTACTTC
TRBJ1-2,TRBD1,many,TRBV7-2,CASSPRQGIGYTF,TGTGCCAGCAGCCCAAGACAGGGGATTGGCTACACCTTC
TRBJ2-5,.,few,TRBV25-1,CASQPETQYF,TGTGCCAGCCAACCAGAGACCCAGTACTTC
TRBJ1-1,TRBD1,.,TRBV7-2,CASSLDGGQGTTEAFF,TGTGCCAGCAGCTTAGATGGTGGACAGGGAACCACTGAAGCTTTCTTT
TRBJ2-7,TRBD1,.,TRBV25-1,CANGGRTGGQQYF,TGTGCCAACGGGGGTAGGACAGGGGGGCAGCAGTACTTC
TRBJ1-2,.,many,TRBV20-1,CSAREQEMGRYTF,TGCAGTGCTAGGGAACAGGAAATGGGGCGCTACACCTTC
TRBJ1-6,.,few,TRBV2,CASSEDSPGRNSPLHF,TGTGCCAGCAGTGAAGACAGCCCCGGCCGGAATTCACCCCTCCACTTT
TRBJ1-5,TRBD1,many,TRBV7-2,CASSSDREQPQHF,TGTGCCAGCAGCTCGGACAGGGAACAGCCCCAGCATTTT
TRBJ2-2,.,once,TRBV20-1,CSAVTGAGELFF,TGCAGTGCTGTGACCGGGGCTGGGGAGCTGTTTTTT
TRBJ2-7,TRBD2,many,TRBV7-8,CASSLASGGYEQYF,TGTGCCAGCAGCTTAGCTAGCGGGGGTTACGAGCAGTACTTC
TRBJ1-5,TRBD1,.,TRBV10-3,CAISESTGGAFNQPQHF,TGTGCCATCAGTGAGTCGACAGGGGGCGCCTTCAATCAGCCCCAGCATTTT
TRBJ2-5,.,many,TRBV29-1,CSVEAEEGETQYF,TGCAGCGTTGAAGCGGAAGAGGGGGAGACCCAGTACTTC
TRBJ2-5,TRBD1,.,TRBV7-2,CASSLAGTGRAGETQYF,TGTGCCAGCAGCTTAGCCGGGACAGGGAGAGCAGGAGAGACCCAGTACTTC
TRBJ1-2,TRBD1,many,TRBV10-3,CAIRGTGGYTF,TGTGCCATCAGGGGGACAGGCGGCTACACCTTC
TRBJ1-1,.,few,TRBV7-4,CASSPRQAPNTEAFF,TGTGCCAGCAGCCCGCGACAGGCGCCGAACACTGAAGCTTTCTTT
TRBJ1-2,.,once,TRBV2,CASSDAARGGQDGYTF,TGTGCCAGCAGTGATGCCGCTCGCGGGGGGCAGGATGGCTACACCTTC
TRBJ2-5,.,few,TRBV20-1,CSARDFGGETQYF,TGCAGTGCTAGAGATTTTGGGGGAGAGACCCAGTACTTC
TRBJ1-1,.,once,TRBV7-8,CASSSRMGNTEAFF,TGTGCCAGCAGCTCGAGGATGGGGAACACTGAAGCTTTCTTT
TRBJ1-4,TRBD1,.,TRBV7-9,CASSLFSFRFNPTDRVGEKLFF,TGTGCCAGCAGCTTATTTTCATTCAGATTTAACCCGACGGACAGGGTCGGCGAAAAACTGTTTTTT
TRBJ2-2,TRBD2,.,TRBV10-3,CATGGGAATGELFF,TGTGCCACCGGGGGAGGGGCGGCCACCGGGGAGCTGTTTTTT
TRBJ1-5,TRBD1,.,TRBV15,CATSSARDRGNQPQHF,TGTGCCACCAGCAGTGCAAGGGACAGGGGTAATCAGCCCCAGCATTTT
TRBJ1-2,.,many,TRBV12-3/TRBV12-4,CASSWRGGNGYTF,TGTGCCAGCAGTTGGAGGGGGGGAAATGGCTACACCTTC
TRBJ1-1,.,few,TRBV9,CASSDDGTEAFF,TGTGCCAGCAGCGACGACGGGACTGAAGCTTTCTTT
TRBJ2-7,TRBD1,.,TRBV5-1,CASRIGDRVYEQYF,TGCGCCAGCAGAATCGGTGACAGGGTCTACGAGCAGTACTTC
TRBJ2-2,TRBD1,.,TRBV10-3,CAISEGQGANTGELFF,TGTGCCATCAGTGAGGGACAGGGGGCGAACACCGGGGAGCTGTTTTTT
TRBJ2-5,TRBD1,.,TRBV5-1,CASGQGVGETQYF,TGCGCCAGTGGACAGGGTGTGGGAGAGACCCAGTACTTC
TRBJ1-2,.,once,TRBV10-3,CANADLDSPGYGYTF,TGTGCCAACGCCGACCTCGACAGCCCTGGCTATGGCTACACCTTC
TRBJ2-7,TRBD1,.,TRBV6-6,CASSYSGQGEHEQYF,TGTGCCAGCAGTTACTCGGGACAGGGAGAACACGAGCAGTACTTC